The subject of this entry is one T cell receptor beta chain. The antigen is unknown. CD8+ and CD4+ T cells from blood underwent TCR beta sequencing. FACS enriched CD8+ TEMRA cells, while bulk CD8+ and CD4+ were negatively isolated. Trimming shortened V by 3 bases and J by 6 bases, and 7 bases separated the two germline ends. This CDR3 has 12 amino acids. Germline loops: CDR1 MGHRA, CDR2 YSYEKL. RNA amounts of roughly 0.45 to 1 ug underwent reverse transcription with random hexamers. immunoSEQ multiplex PCR amplified TCR beta CDR3 across 54 Vbeta, 13 Jbeta. TCRdb re-called the immunoSEQ multiplex PCR reads through MiXCR, storing one row per CDR3 protein. This table holds some 450,000 distinct CDR3 sequences, about 85% found once. This entry comes from a study of CD8 T cells in Susac syndrome. Overall study findings and caveats: The study conceded that its TCR sequencing and HLA analysis involved relatively few individuals.

The source material was CD8+ T cells from PBMCs. The TCR sequence derives from a human donor with multiple sclerosis. This rearrangement joins TRBV4-1 to TRBJ2-3; no definite D call. The DNA of the CDR3 is TGCGCCAGCAGCCAGGGGTGGGATACGCAGTATTTT. Translating gives CASSQGWDTQYF.